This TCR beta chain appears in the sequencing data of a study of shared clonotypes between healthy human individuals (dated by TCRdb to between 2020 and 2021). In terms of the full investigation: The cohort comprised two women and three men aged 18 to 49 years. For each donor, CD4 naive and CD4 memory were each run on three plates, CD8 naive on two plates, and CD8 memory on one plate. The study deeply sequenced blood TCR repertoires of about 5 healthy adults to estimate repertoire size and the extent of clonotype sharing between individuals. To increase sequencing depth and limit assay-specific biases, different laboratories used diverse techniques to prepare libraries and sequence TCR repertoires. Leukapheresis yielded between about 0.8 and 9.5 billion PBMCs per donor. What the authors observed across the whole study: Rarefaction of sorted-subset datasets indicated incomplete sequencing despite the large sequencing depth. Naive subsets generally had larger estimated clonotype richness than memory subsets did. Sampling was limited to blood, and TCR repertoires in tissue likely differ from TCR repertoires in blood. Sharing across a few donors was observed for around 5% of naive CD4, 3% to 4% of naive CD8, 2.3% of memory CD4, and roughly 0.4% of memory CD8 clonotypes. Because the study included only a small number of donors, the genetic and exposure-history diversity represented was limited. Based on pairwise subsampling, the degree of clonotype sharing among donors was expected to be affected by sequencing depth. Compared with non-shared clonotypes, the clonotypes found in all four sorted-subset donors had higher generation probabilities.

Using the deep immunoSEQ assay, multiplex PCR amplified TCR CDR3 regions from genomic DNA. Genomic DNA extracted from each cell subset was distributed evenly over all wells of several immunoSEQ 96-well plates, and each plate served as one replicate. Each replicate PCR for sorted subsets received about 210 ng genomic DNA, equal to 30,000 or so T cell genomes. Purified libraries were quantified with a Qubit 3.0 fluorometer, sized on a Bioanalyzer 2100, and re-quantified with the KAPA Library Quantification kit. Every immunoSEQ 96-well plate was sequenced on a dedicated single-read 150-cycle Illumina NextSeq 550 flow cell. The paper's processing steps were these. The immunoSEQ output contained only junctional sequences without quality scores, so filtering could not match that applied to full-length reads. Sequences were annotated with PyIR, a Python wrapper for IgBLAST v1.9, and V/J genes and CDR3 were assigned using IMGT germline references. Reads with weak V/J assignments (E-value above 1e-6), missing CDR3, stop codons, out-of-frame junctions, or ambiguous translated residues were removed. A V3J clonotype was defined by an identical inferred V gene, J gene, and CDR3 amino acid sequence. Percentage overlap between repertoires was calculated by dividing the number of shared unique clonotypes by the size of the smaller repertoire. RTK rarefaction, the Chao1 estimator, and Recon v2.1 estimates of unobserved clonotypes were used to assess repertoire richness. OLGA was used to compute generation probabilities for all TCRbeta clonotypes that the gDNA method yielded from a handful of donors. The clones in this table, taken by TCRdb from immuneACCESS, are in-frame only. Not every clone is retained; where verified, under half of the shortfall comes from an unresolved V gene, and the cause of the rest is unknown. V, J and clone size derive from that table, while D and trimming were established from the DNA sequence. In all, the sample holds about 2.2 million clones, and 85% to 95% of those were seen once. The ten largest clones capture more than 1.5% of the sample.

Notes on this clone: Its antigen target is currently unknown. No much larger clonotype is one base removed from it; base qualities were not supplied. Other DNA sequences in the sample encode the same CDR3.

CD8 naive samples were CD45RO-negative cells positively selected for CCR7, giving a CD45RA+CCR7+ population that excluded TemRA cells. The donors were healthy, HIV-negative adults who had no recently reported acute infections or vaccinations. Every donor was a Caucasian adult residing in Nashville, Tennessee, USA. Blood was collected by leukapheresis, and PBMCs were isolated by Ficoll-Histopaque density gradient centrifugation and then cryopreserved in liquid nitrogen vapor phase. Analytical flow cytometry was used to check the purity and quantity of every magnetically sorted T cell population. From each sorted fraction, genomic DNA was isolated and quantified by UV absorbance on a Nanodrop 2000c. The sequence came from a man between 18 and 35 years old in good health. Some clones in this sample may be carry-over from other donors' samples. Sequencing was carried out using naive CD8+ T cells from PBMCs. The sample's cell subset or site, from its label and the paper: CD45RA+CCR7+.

The DNA sequence is given as TGTGCCAGCAGCCCACGGGGGACCGGGGAGCTGTTTTTT. Its translation is CASSPRGTGELFF. This sequence uses TRBV7-9 and TRBJ2-2; TRBD2 is a weak D gene call, 6 bases matching. CDR1 and CDR2 are drawn from the germline V gene (reference sequence): SEHNR, FQNEAQ. Trimming costs V 5 bases and J 5 bases, and their ends lie 9 bases apart. The CDR3 runs 13 amino acids, cysteine and phenylalanine included. Only the CDR3 DNA is retained, 39 bases long and in frame from the first base.